The 5 T cell receptor beta chains in this list originate from one sample, sequenced in a study of cytomegalovirus exposure and HLA in healthy donors. Researchers ran the PCR with 60 Vbeta and 13 Jbeta primers. The protocol was immunoSEQ multiplex PCR, while the TCRdb copy is restricted to in-frame clones and leaves out a portion. The table records more than 110,000 clones, about four fifths of them present only once. Material for sequencing was PBMCs. Receptors originate from a man aged 35-49 years in good health and CMV-seropositive.

The sample holds a few counts of this clone. The chain couples TRBV4-1 to TRBJ1-4; D perhaps matches TRBD1 (5 bases). Looked up from germline, CDR1 is MGHRA and CDR2 is YSYEKL. The CDR3 spans 15 residues. V shed 2 bases and J shed 10 bases, with 17 bases lying between them. CDR3 residues: CASSQSSSGRAKLFF. For the CDR3, the DNA is TGCGCCAGCAGCCAATCATCGTCAGGGAGGGCAAAACTGTTTTTT.

The gene calls are TRBV18 and TRBJ2-5; D not resolved. The CDR3 sequence is 12 residues long. Germline V lookup: CDR1 KGHSH, CDR2 LQKENI. The V gene lost 4 bases and the J gene lost 1 base, with 4 bases spanning the gap. The CDR3 DNA is TGTGCCAGCTCACGAGTCCAAGAGACCCAGTACTTC. It yields the protein CASSRVQETQYF.

This chain connects TRBV19 to TRBJ2-2; TRBD1 matches 10 bases. This CDR3 spans 15 amino acids. Germline V CDR1 and CDR2: LNHDA, SQIVND (reference sequence). V lost 10 bases to trimming and J lost 5 bases; unmatched junction nucleotides: 10. The chain's CDR3 is CATDRGPRVTGELFF. CDR3 in DNA: TGTGCCACCGACAGGGGGCCCAGGGTGACCGGGGAGCTGTTTTTT.

This sequence joins TRBV6-4 and TRBJ2-1, with 13 nucleotides matching TRBD2. Germline V lookup: CDR1 MRHNA, CDR2 SNTAGT. The trim removed 4 bases at V and 8 bases at J, leaving 8 bases unmatched. This CDR3 region has 16 residues. Written as DNA, the CDR3 is TGTGCCAGCAGTGTAACTAGCGGGAGGGCCATTTATGAGCAGTTCTTC. It specifies CASSVTSGRAIYEQFF.

V and J are TRBV6-1 and TRBJ2-3, with TRBD2 identical over 14 bases. This CDR3 comprises 18 residues. Germline V gene data show CDR1 as MNHNS and CDR2 as SASEGT. With 4 bases clipped from V and 3 bases from J, the junction kept 9 bases outside the gene matches. CDR3 nucleotides: TGTGCCAGCAGTGTTGGGACTAGCGGGAGTAGTGGGACAGATACGCAGTATTTT. This codes for CASSVGTSGSSGTDTQYF.